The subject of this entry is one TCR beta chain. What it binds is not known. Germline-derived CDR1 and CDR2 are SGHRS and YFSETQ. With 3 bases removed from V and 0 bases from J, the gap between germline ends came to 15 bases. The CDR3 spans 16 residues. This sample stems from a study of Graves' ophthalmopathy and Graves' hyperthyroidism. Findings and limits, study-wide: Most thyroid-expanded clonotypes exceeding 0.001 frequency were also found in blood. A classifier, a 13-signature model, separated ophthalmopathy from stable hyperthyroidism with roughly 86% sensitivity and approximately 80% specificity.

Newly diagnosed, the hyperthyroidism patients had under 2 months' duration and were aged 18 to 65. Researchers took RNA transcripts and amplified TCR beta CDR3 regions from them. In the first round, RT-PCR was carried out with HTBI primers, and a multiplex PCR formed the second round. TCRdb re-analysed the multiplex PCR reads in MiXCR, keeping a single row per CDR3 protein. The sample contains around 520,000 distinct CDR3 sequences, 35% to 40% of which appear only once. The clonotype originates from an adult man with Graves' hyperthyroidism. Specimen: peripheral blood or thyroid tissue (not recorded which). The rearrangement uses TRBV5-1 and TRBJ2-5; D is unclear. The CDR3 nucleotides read TGCGCCAGCAGCTCCTTGGGCCGCCGGGACCAAGAGACCCAGTACTTC. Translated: CASSSLGRRDQETQYF.